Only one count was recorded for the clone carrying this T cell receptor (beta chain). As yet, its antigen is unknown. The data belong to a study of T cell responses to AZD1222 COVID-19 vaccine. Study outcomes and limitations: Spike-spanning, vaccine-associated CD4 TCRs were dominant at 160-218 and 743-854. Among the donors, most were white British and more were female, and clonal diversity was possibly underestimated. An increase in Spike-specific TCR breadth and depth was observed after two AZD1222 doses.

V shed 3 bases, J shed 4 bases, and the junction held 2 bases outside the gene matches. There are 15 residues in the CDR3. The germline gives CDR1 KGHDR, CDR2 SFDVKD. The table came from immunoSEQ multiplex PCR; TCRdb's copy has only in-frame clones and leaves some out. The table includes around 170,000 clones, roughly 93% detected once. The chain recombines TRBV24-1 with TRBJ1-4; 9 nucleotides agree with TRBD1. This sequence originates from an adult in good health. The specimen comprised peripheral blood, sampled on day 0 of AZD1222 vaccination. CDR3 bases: TGTGCCACCAGTGATACGACAGGGGGTAATGAAAAACTGTTTTTT. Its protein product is CATSDTTGGNEKLFF.